These 30 T cell receptor beta chains share one sample of origin, sequenced in a study of T cell responses to AZD1222 COVID-19 vaccine (dated by TCRdb to the early 2020s). Read against the paper, the sample's time point label means: about 28 days (+/-7) after the second vaccine dose. The protocol used for the library was the immunoSEQ multiplex PCR assay. TCRdb provides this immuneACCESS table in a form limited to in-frame rearrangements. Some clones are lacking; in checked studies, under half of them reflect an unresolved V gene, and why the rest are absent is not known. The sample table lists roughly 140,000 clones, approximately 90% of them with a count of one. The ten top clones hold about 2% of the sample. Sequenced here: peripheral blood, sampled 28 days after the second AZD1222 dose. All receptors come from an adult who received the AZD1222 COVID-19 vaccine.

As regards this clone: Relative to the germline gene, one junction end is altered; a read error may explain this. V usage is TRBV10-3 and J usage is TRBJ1-4; D is unclear. The CDR3 runs 15 residues. Germline V gene data show CDR1 as ENHRY and CDR2 as SYGVKD. Written as DNA, the CDR3 is TGTGCCATCAGAGAGTCCATATCGACTAATGAAAAACTGTTTTTT. Amino acids: CAIRESISTNEKLFF.

The chain couples TRBV7-2 to TRBJ2-3; 7 bases are a match to TRBD2. The germline CDR1 and CDR2 sequences are SGHTA and FQGNSA. CDR3 size: 16 residues. V was clipped by 1 base and J by 1 base; unmatched bases: 5. Here the CDR3 DNA reads TGTGCCAGCAGCTTAGGGAGCGGGGCGGGCACAGATACGCAGTATTTT. Amino acid sequence: CASSLGSGAGTDTQYF.

CDR3 nucleotide sequence: TGTGCCTGGAGTGAAGGGGGGGGCCACTACGAGCAGTACTTC. This encodes CAWSEGGGHYEQYF. This chain uses TRBV30 with TRBJ2-7, with D possibly matching TRBD2 (7 bases). V lost 1 base and J 3 bases, leaving 13 bases between the germline ends. CDR3 length: 14 amino acids. Germline CDR1 GTSNPN, CDR2 SVGIG (reference sequence). Filled out from reference TRBV30 and TRBJ2-7, the complete variable domain reads SQTIHQWPATLVQPVGSPLSLECTVEGTSNPNLYWYRQAAGRGLQLLFYSVGIGQISSEVPQNLSASRPQDRQFILSSKKLLLSDSGFYLCAWSEGGGHYEQYFGPGTRLTVT.

This chain joins TRBV7-8 and TRBJ2-7; 10 bases line up with TRBD2. The V and J ends lost 1 base and 4 bases, in that order; junction bases with no gene match: 7. Germline CDR1 reads SGHVS; CDR2 reads FQNEAQ. The CDR3 sequence is 16 residues long. This CDR3 reads CASSLEEGTSAYEQYF. The CDR3 DNA follows: TGTGCCAGCAGCTTAGAGGAGGGGACTAGCGCTTACGAGCAGTACTTC.

In DNA form, the CDR3 reads TGCGCCAGCTCCGGACTAGTCGCAGATACGCAGTATTTT. Translating it yields CASSGLVADTQYF. The V call is TRBV5-1, the J call TRBJ2-3; TRBD2 matches 7 bases. CDR1 is SGHRS, CDR2 YFSETQ, per germline. The CDR3 contains 13 residues. Trimming cost V 7 bases and J 4 bases; bases outside gene matches: 6. Supplemented by reference TRBV5-1 and TRBJ2-3, the full variable domain reads KAGVTQTPRYLIKTRGQQVTLSCSPISGHRSVSWYQQTPGQGLQFLFEYFSETQRNKGNFPGRFSGRQFSNSRSEMNVSTLELGDSALYLCASSGLVADTQYFGPGTRLTVL.

This clone was observed once. The rearrangement uses TRBV5-8 and TRBJ1-2; D unclear. The CDR3 covers 13 residues. The V end was cut by 4 bases, the J end by 10 bases, with 17 bases between. Germline values: CDR1 SGHTS, CDR2 YDEGEE. The CDR3 sequence is CASSVVGSKFYTF. The CDR3 DNA follows: TGTGCCAGCAGCGTCGTAGGATCCAAGTTCTACACCTTC. Using reference TRBV5-8 and TRBJ1-2 for the parts outside the CDR3, the full variable domain is EAGVTQSPTHLIKTRGQQATLRCSPISGHTSVYWYQQALGLGLQFLLWYDEGEERNRGNFPPRFSGRQFPNYSSELNVNALELEDSALYLCASSVVGSKFYTFGSGTRLTVV.

The chain couples TRBV27 to TRBJ1-2, with TRBD1 identical over 7 bases. The CDR3 loop spans 15 amino acids. CDR1 and CDR2 from the germline V gene are MNHEY and SMNVEV (reference sequence). V shed 3 bases, J shed 4 bases, and the junction held 8 bases outside the gene matches. As DNA, the CDR3 is TGTGCCAGCAGTTTTCCCCCAACAGGGGCCTATGGCTACACCTTC. Its protein is CASSFPPTGAYGYTF.

This chain uses TRBV5-1 with TRBJ1-4; the D is unclear. Germline V gives CDR1 SGHRS, CDR2 YFSETQ. V lost 2 bases and J lost 0, with 11 bases in between. The CDR3 is made up of 16 amino acids. The CDR3 sequence is CASSFVSGATNEKLFF. The DNA for the CDR3 is TGCGCCAGCAGCTTTGTGTCTGGGGCAACTAATGAAAAACTGTTTTTT. Combining the CDR3 with reference TRBV5-1 and TRBJ1-4 gives the whole variable domain KAGVTQTPRYLIKTRGQQVTLSCSPISGHRSVSWYQQTPGQGLQFLFEYFSETQRNKGNFPGRFSGRQFSNSRSEMNVSTLELGDSALYLCASSFVSGATNEKLFFGSGTQLSVL.

V is TRBV7-3 and J is TRBJ2-3; a weak D match, TRBD2 (6 bases). The CDR3 runs to 16 residues. With 5 bases removed from V and 5 bases from J, the gap between germline ends came to 20 bases. CDR1 is SGHTA and CDR2 is FQGTGA in the germline V gene. DNA of the CDR3: TGTGCCAGCAGCCTCCGGACCGATGGTAGCGGAGATACGCAGTATTTT. It specifies CASSLRTDGSGDTQYF.

The CDR3: CSVVGGKGTEAFF. CDR3 DNA: TGCAGCGTTGTGGGGGGCAAGGGCACTGAAGCTTTCTTT. This chain uses TRBV29-1 with TRBJ1-1; a possible D gene is TRBD1 (6 bases). CDR3 size: 13 residues. Germline CDR1 reads SQVTM; CDR2 reads ANQGSEA. The V end was cut by 4 bases, the J end by 4 bases, with 13 bases between.

In nucleotides, the CDR3 is TGTGCCAGCAGCCCCAGTGGAGCCGGGGAGACCCAGTACTTC. Encoded protein: CASSPSGAGETQYF. This chain connects TRBV6-4 to TRBJ2-5; D remains ambiguous. V lost 6 bases, J lost 5 bases, and 16 bases lay in between. The CDR3 totals 14 residues. CDR1 MRHNA and CDR2 SNTAGT come from the germline V gene.

The rearrangement links TRBV7-2 to TRBJ1-6; D call uncertain. The V end lost 5 bases, the J end lost 7 bases, and 12 bases lay between the germline ends. There are 14 residues in the CDR3. Germline CDR1 and CDR2: SGHTA and FQGNSA. DNA for the CDR3: TGTGCCAGCAGCGCCGGAAACGGAAATTCACCCCTCCACTTT. Amino acids: CASSAGNGNSPLHF.

V is TRBV24-1 and J is TRBJ2-1, with 7 bases aligning to TRBD1. The V and J ends lost 7 bases and 0 bases, in that order; junction bases with no gene match: 5. The length of the CDR3 is 15 residues. The germline V gene has CDR1 KGHDR and CDR2 SFDVKD. CDR3 nucleotide sequence: TGTGCCACCAGATGCCGGGACAGCTCCTACAATGAGCAGTTCTTC. It specifies CATRCRDSSYNEQFF.

This clone was counted between two and nine times. This chain joins TRBV7-2 and TRBJ1-1; D not certain. The CDR3 has 13 residues. Germline-derived CDR1 and CDR2 are SGHTA and FQGNSA. V lost 1 base, J lost 7 bases, and 10 bases lay in between. Here the CDR3 reads CASSLGALGEAFF. The CDR3 DNA is TGTGCCAGCAGCTTAGGGGCGTTAGGTGAAGCTTTCTTT.

This chain connects TRBV7-3 to TRBJ1-5, with unresolved D. The ends were cut back, 1 base at V and 11 bases at J, with 12 bases in the middle. The CDR3 loop spans 13 amino acids. Germline assignment: CDR1 SGHTA and CDR2 FQGTGA. CDR3 protein: CASSLNRSTTQHF. CDR3 sequence (DNA): TGTGCCAGCAGCTTAAATCGGTCCACGACCCAGCATTTT.

In this sample, this clone turned up once. The chain is built from TRBV7-9 and TRBJ1-1, with 8 bases lining up with TRBD1. Germline V gives CDR1 SEHNR, CDR2 FQNEAQ (reference sequence). There are 15 residues in the CDR3. The V segment lost 5 bases and the J segment 0 bases; nucleotides outside the gene matches: 5. The CDR3 coding sequence is TGTGCCAGCAGCCCACGGGACAGGATGAACACTGAAGCTTTCTTT. Protein product: CASSPRDRMNTEAFF.

The chain recombines TRBV18 with TRBJ2-7; D is possibly TRBD1 or TRBD2 (7 bases each). The CDR3 totals 15 residues. With 2 bases removed from V and 7 bases from J, the gap between germline ends came to 18 bases. The germline gives CDR1 KGHSH, CDR2 LQKENI. This chain's CDR3 is CASSPTGEGAGEQYF. Written as DNA, the CDR3 is TGTGCCAGCTCACCAACCGGGGAGGGGGCAGGTGAGCAGTACTTC.

J is TRBJ1-6 and V is TRBV5-1, with 10 bases matching TRBD1. CDR1 is SGHRS, CDR2 YFSETQ, per germline. The V segment lost 4 bases and the J segment 7 bases; nucleotides outside the gene matches: 5. This CDR3 region has 15 residues. CDR3 nucleotides: TGCGCCAGCAGCACCGGACAGGGGGGAAATTCACCCCTCCACTTT. Translation gives CASSTGQGGNSPLHF.

Here the CDR3 reads CAWGGQLNTGELFF. The CDR3 coding sequence is TGTGCCTGGGGGGGACAGTTGAACACCGGGGAGCTGTTTTTT. This chain connects TRBV30 to TRBJ2-2, with TRBD1 identical over 7 bases. This CDR3 region has 14 residues. J lost 1 base, V lost 5 bases, and 4 bases had no gene match. The germline gives CDR1 GTSNPN, CDR2 SVGIG (reference sequence).

This rearrangement joins TRBV4-1 to TRBJ2-3, with D tentatively TRBD2 (5 bases). Germline V gives CDR1 MGHRA, CDR2 YSYEKL. Trimming left V 1 base short and J 5 bases short, with 16 bases between. The length of the CDR3 is 16 residues. The CDR3 loop reads CASSQAHTLEVDTQYF. CDR3 sequence (DNA): TGCGCCAGCAGCCAAGCACACACCTTGGAGGTAGATACGCAGTATTTT.

DNA for the CDR3: TGTGCCAGCAGCTGGGTAGGGCGGGGGGCCCCTAGCACAGATACGCAGTATTTT. Its protein is CASSWVGRGAPSTDTQYF. The V gene is TRBV5-4, the J gene TRBJ2-3; the match to TRBD2 covers 8 bases. The length of the CDR3 is 18 residues. The V segment lost 3 bases and the J segment 0 bases; nucleotides outside the gene matches: 12. Germline V gene sequence: CDR1 SGHNT, CDR2 YYREEE (reference sequence). Looking up the rest from reference TRBV5-4 and TRBJ2-3 gives the full variable domain: ETGVTQSPTHLIKTRGQQVTLRCSSQSGHNTVSWYQQALGQGPQFIFQYYREEENGRGNFPPRFSGLQFPNYSSELNVNALELDDSALYLCASSWVGRGAPSTDTQYFGPGTRLTVL.

The genes are TRBV4-1 and TRBJ1-1, with 8 bases matching TRBD1. The length of the CDR3 is 15 residues. Per the germline V gene, CDR1 is MGHRA and CDR2 is YSYEKL. Trimming at V came to 4 bases and at J to 11 bases, leaving 15 bases not matched to a gene. The CDR3 sequence is CASSPKTGVTLGAFF. DNA for the CDR3: TGCGCCAGCAGCCCCAAGACAGGGGTCACCTTAGGGGCTTTCTTT.

The chain couples TRBV2 to TRBJ1-5; D ambiguous. CDR1 and CDR2 (germline): SNHLY, FYNNEI. This CDR3 has 16 amino acids. Deletions cut 0 bases from V and 2 bases from J, with 11 bases between. CDR3 residues: CASSEALRGGNQPQHF. Written as DNA, the CDR3 is TGTGCCAGCAGTGAAGCGCTTCGGGGAGGCAATCAGCCCCAGCATTTT.

The chain links TRBV20-1 to TRBJ1-1; the D gene is possibly TRBD1 (5 bases). The germline CDR1 and CDR2 sequences are DFQATT and SNEGSKA (reference sequence). Deletions cut 3 bases from V and 6 bases from J, with 8 bases between. This CDR3 comprises 11 residues. CDR3 residues: CSARLGAEAFF. The CDR3 DNA follows: TGCAGTGCTAGGTTGGGGGCTGAAGCTTTCTTT.

This chain connects TRBV4-1 to TRBJ2-3; tentative D call: TRBD2 (5 bases). The CDR3 is 14 amino acids. Germline-derived CDR1 and CDR2 are MGHRA and YSYEKL. The ends were cut back, 0 bases at V and 6 bases at J, with 10 bases in the middle. As DNA, the CDR3 is TGCGCCAGCAGCCAAGATCGGGGATCCGATACGCAGTATTTT. Protein sequence: CASSQDRGSDTQYF.

The CDR3 DNA follows: TGTGCCAGCAGTGATTCGAAGGGTTGGAACACTGAAGCTTTCTTT. Translated: CASSDSKGWNTEAFF. This rearrangement joins TRBV6-1 to TRBJ1-1; the D is unclear. The ends were cut back, 3 bases at V and 1 base at J, with 12 bases in the middle. The CDR3 loop spans 15 amino acids. Germline CDR1 reads MNHNS; CDR2 reads SASEGT.

This sequence joins TRBV6-5 and TRBJ1-1; no reliable D call. The germline V gene has CDR1 MNHEY and CDR2 SVGAGI. The CDR3 consists of 14 residues. The ends were cut back, 6 bases at V and 6 bases at J, with 17 bases in the middle. Here the CDR3 reads CASSLITGGPEAFF. In nucleotides, the CDR3 is TGTGCCAGCAGCCTCATAACGGGAGGGCCTGAAGCTTTCTTT.

This sequence joins TRBV3-1 (or the pseudogene TRBV3-2) and TRBJ2-1; tentative D call: TRBD1 (5 bases). CDR1 and CDR2 (germline): LGHDT, YNNKEL (reference sequence). Trimming took 8 bases from V and 0 from J, leaving 14 bases between them. The CDR3 covers 15 residues. The CDR3 nucleotides are TGTGCCAGCGGCTTCGACAGAAGCTCCTACAATGAGCAGTTCTTC. Translation gives CASGFDRSSYNEQFF.

The chain joins TRBV7-9 to TRBJ2-1; TRBD1 matches 9 bases. V gave up 6 bases and J gave up 6 bases; unmatched junction bases: 6. The CDR3 runs 14 residues. In germline, CDR1 is SEHNR, CDR2 FQNEAQ (reference sequence). The DNA of the CDR3 is TGTGCCAGCAGTCCGGTGACAGGGGGCAATGAGCAGTTCTTC. It specifies CASSPVTGGNEQFF.

This clone was recorded only once. This chain uses TRBV11-3 with TRBJ2-1, with D possibly called TRBD1 or TRBD2 (6 bases each). Trimming pared 1 base from V and 4 bases from J, leaving 8 bases between. Germline-derived CDR1 and CDR2 are SGHNT and YENEEA. There are 14 residues in the CDR3. The chain's CDR3 is CASSLAGAYNEQFF. CDR3 nucleotides: TGTGCCAGCAGCTTAGCGGGGGCATACAATGAGCAGTTCTTC.